One sample yielded the 26 T cell receptor beta chains listed below, sequenced in a study of technical replicates of blood from a handful of donors. Profiling relied on immunoSEQ multiplex PCR, and the TCRdb table lists in-frame clones only, not all of them. The table includes some 67,000 clones, roughly 98% detected once. The sequencing input was T cells isolated from PBMCs. These TCRs come from a human donor in good health.

This rearrangement joins TRBV27 to TRBJ2-5; maybe TRBD2 (6 bases). V lost 5 bases and J lost 7, with 17 bases in between. There are 14 residues in the CDR3. CDR1 is MNHEY, CDR2 SMNVEV, per germline (reference sequence). DNA of the CDR3: TGTGCCAGCAGTCCATCGGGAGCCCGGAGGACCCAGTACTTC. Protein: CASSPSGARRTQYF.

This sequence joins TRBV28 and TRBJ2-5; D gene unclear. V was pared by 8 bases and J by 1 base, with 8 bases between. This CDR3 has 12 residues. Per the germline V gene, CDR1 is MDHEN and CDR2 is SYDVKM. Written as DNA, the CDR3 is TGTGCCAGCTTTGACACCCAAGAGACCCAGTACTTC. Residues: CASFDTQETQYF.

The chain joins TRBV5-1 to TRBJ1-2; D is undetermined. CDR1 is SGHRS and CDR2 is YFSETQ in the germline V gene. Trimming pared 2 bases from V and 2 bases from J, leaving 19 bases between. This CDR3 spans 17 amino acids. The CDR3 bases are TGCGCCAGCAGCTTAATGGTAGACATGATTAAGAACTATGGCTACACCTTC. Amino acid sequence: CASSLMVDMIKNYGYTF. Drawing the rest from reference TRBV5-1 and TRBJ1-2, the complete variable domain is KAGVTQTPRYLIKTRGQQVTLSCSPISGHRSVSWYQQTPGQGLQFLFEYFSETQRNKGNFPGRFSGRQFSNSRSEMNVSTLELGDSALYLCASSLMVDMIKNYGYTFGSGTRLTVV.

The J gene is TRBJ2-7, the V gene TRBV5-1; 9 positions agree with TRBD1. Per germline, CDR1 SGHRS and CDR2 YFSETQ. With V trimmed by 4 bases and J by 3 bases, 2 bases remained unmatched. This CDR3 region has 13 residues. CDR3 DNA sequence: TGCGCCAGCAGCCTGACAGGGGGCTACGAGCAGTACTTC. Protein sequence: CASSLTGGYEQYF.

The chain uses TRBV4-1 and TRBJ1-3; tentatively, D is TRBD1 (5 bases). The CDR3 sequence is 16 residues long. Trimming pared 5 bases from V and 0 bases from J, leaving 14 bases between. Germline V lookup: CDR1 MGHRA, CDR2 YSYEKL. The CDR3 here is CASSYGRQSSGNTIYF. The CDR3 region has the DNA TGCGCCAGCAGCTACGGTAGACAGAGCTCTGGAAACACCATATATTTT.

The V and J genes are TRBV5-1 and TRBJ2-5, with unresolved D. Per germline, CDR1 SGHRS and CDR2 YFSETQ. CDR3 length: 15 residues. Trimming took 0 bases from V and 7 from J, leaving 16 bases between them. CDR3: CASSLAEVPLGTQYF. In DNA, the CDR3 is TGCGCCAGCAGCTTGGCCGAGGTCCCCCTAGGGACCCAGTACTTC.

This chain joins TRBV28 and TRBJ1-2; D call uncertain. The CDR3 extends over 14 amino acids. Trimming removed 2 bases at V and 4 bases at J, with 11 bases between. CDR1 and CDR2 from the germline V gene are MDHEN and SYDVKM. CDR3: CASSLTPGSYGYTF. The CDR3 DNA reads TGTGCCAGCAGTTTAACCCCGGGGAGCTATGGCTACACCTTC.

As regards this clone: The identical CDR3 is also encoded by other nucleotide sequences in the sample. V and J are TRBV9 and TRBJ2-1; D unclear. Looked up from germline, CDR1 is SGDLS and CDR2 is YYNGEE. The CDR3 extends over 15 amino acids. The germline V and J ends were trimmed by 2 bases and 0 bases, with 9 bases remaining between them. The CDR3 here is CASSVGASSYNEQFF. Written as DNA, the CDR3 is TGTGCCAGCAGCGTCGGAGCAAGCTCCTACAATGAGCAGTTCTTC.

The chain couples TRBV15 to TRBJ2-1; D is unclear. With 3 bases removed from V and 12 bases from J, the gap between germline ends came to 9 bases. Germline CDR1 and CDR2: LNHNV and YYDKDF (reference sequence). This CDR3 region has 11 residues. The CDR3 here is CATSRARSQFF. CDR3 DNA sequence: TGTGCCACCAGCAGGGCTAGGTCGCAGTTCTTC.

This rearrangement joins TRBV2 to TRBJ1-2, with D possibly being TRBD1 (6 bases). V lost 4 bases and J 4 bases, leaving 25 bases between the germline ends. Germline CDR1 and CDR2: SNHLY and FYNNEI. The CDR3 consists of 18 residues. The CDR3 reads CASSGPPRDTTRSYGYTF. The CDR3 DNA follows: TGTGCCAGCAGTGGACCGCCTAGGGACACCACCCGATCCTATGGCTACACCTTC.

This chain links TRBV5-1 with TRBJ2-3; TRBD2 matches 13 bases. CDR1 and CDR2 from the germline V gene are SGHRS and YFSETQ. With 1 base clipped from V and 5 bases from J, the junction kept 7 bases outside the gene matches. There are 17 residues in the CDR3. CDR3 residues: CASSLRTSGGLGDTQYF. The CDR3 nucleotides are TGCGCCAGCAGCTTGAGGACTAGCGGGGGTCTGGGAGATACGCAGTATTTT.

The V gene is TRBV5-1, the J gene TRBJ2-5; D uncertain. The length of the CDR3 is 12 residues. CDR1 is SGHRS and CDR2 is YFSETQ in the germline V gene. V was shortened by 4 bases and J by 5 bases, with 9 bases between the two germline ends. The CDR3 here is CASSVDRETQYF. In nucleotides, the CDR3 is TGCGCCAGCAGCGTGGACCGGGAGACCCAGTACTTC.

The CDR3 DNA follows: TGTGCCAGCAGCGCAGGGATTAGGGAGACCCAGTACTTC. Its translation: CASSAGIRETQYF. The chain couples TRBV9 to TRBJ2-5; perhaps TRBD1 as D (5 bases). The CDR3 has 13 amino acids. Trimming left V 3 bases short and J 5 bases short, with 11 bases between. Germline V gene lookup returns CDR1 SGDLS and CDR2 YYNGEE.

The CDR3: CASSVGTLSSGNTIYF. The CDR3 DNA reads as TGTGCCAGCAGCGTAGGGACACTCAGCTCTGGAAACACCATATATTTT. The chain links TRBV9 to TRBJ1-3, with D possibly being TRBD1 (5 bases). V lost 0 bases and J 0 bases, leaving 10 bases between the germline ends. Germline V gene sequence: CDR1 SGDLS, CDR2 YYNGEE. There are 16 residues in the CDR3. Variable domain in full (rest from reference TRBV9 and TRBJ1-3): DSGVTQTPKHLITATGQRVTLRCSPRSGDLSVYWYQQSLDQGLQFLIQYYNGEERAKGNILERFSAQQFPDLHSELNLSSLELGDSALYFCASSVGTLSSGNTIYFGEGSWLTVV.

This chain joins TRBV5-1 and TRBJ1-1; 9 bases are a match to TRBD1. Germline V gene data show CDR1 as SGHRS and CDR2 as YFSETQ. With V trimmed by 4 bases and J by 4 bases, 8 bases remained unmatched. The CDR3 is 15 amino acids. The CDR3 reads CASSPTRQGGTEAFF. The CDR3, as DNA: TGCGCCAGCAGCCCCACTCGACAGGGGGGCACTGAAGCTTTCTTT.

The gene calls are TRBV28 and TRBJ2-7; 7 positions agree with TRBD1. The CDR3 contains 16 residues. Losses at the gene ends were 6 bases for V and 6 bases for J; bases not matched to a gene: 17. Looked up from germline, CDR1 is MDHEN and CDR2 is SYDVKM. The CDR3 reads CASSYWGQTRGSEQYF. The DNA for the CDR3 is TGTGCCAGCAGCTACTGGGGACAGACCAGGGGTAGCGAGCAGTACTTC. The full variable domain, in which reference TRBV28 and TRBJ2-7 provide the parts outside the CDR3, is DVKVTQSSRYLVKRTGEKVFLECVQDMDHENMFWYRQDPGLGLRLIYFSYDVKMKEKGDIPEGYSVSREKKERFSLILESASTNQTSMYLCASSYWGQTRGSEQYFGPGTRLTVT.

CDR3 nucleotides: TGTGCCAGCAGCGTAACAGGGATGGGATCACCCCTCCACTTT. Translation: CASSVTGMGSPLHF. The gene calls are TRBV9 and TRBJ1-6; D may be TRBD1 (6 bases). Germline V gene lookup returns CDR1 SGDLS and CDR2 YYNGEE. The CDR3 has 14 residues. V shed 1 base and J shed 10 bases, with 12 bases lying between them.

This clone was detected only once. The chain carries TRBV6-5 and TRBJ1-2; D is uncertain. The CDR3 consists of 12 residues. V was cut by 2 bases and J by 7 bases, with 8 bases left in between. The germline V gene has CDR1 MNHEY and CDR2 SVGAGI. The CDR3 DNA is TGTGCCAGCAGTTACGACTTCCTTGGCTACACCTTC. This sequence encodes CASSYDFLGYTF.

The chain combines TRBV19 with TRBJ1-3, with D possibly TRBD1 on 6 matching bases. Germline CDR1 reads LNHDA; CDR2 reads SQIVND (reference sequence). CDR3 length: 17 amino acids. V was shortened by 1 base and J by 4 bases, with 17 bases between the two germline ends. The CDR3 sequence is CASSIAGQFPMGNTIYF. The CDR3 coding sequence is TGTGCCAGTAGTATAGCCGGACAGTTTCCAATGGGAAACACCATATATTTT.

The chain carries TRBV7-2 and TRBJ2-2, with 10 bases matching TRBD1. The CDR3 runs to 15 residues. V lost 5 bases to trimming and J lost 7 bases; unmatched junction nucleotides: 7. Germline V gene data show CDR1 as SGHTA and CDR2 as FQGNSA. CDR3: CASSPTGGNGGELFF. CDR3 coding DNA: TGTGCCAGCAGCCCGACAGGGGGCAACGGCGGGGAGCTGTTTTTT.

The CDR3 nucleotides read TGTGCCAGCAGCTTTACAGGGTCGAATCAGCCCCAGCATTTT. Amino acid sequence: CASSFTGSNQPQHF. The V gene is TRBV7-9, the J gene TRBJ1-5; D possibly corresponds to TRBD1 (6 bases). This CDR3 is built from 14 residues. Germline V gene lookup returns CDR1 SEHNR and CDR2 FQNEAQ (reference sequence). V lost 3 bases and J 4 bases, leaving 10 bases between the germline ends. Based on the CDR3 plus reference TRBV7-9 and TRBJ1-5, the full variable domain is DTGVSQNPRHKITKRGQNVTFRCDPISEHNRLYWYRQTLGQGPEFLTYFQNEAQLEKSRLLSDRFSAERPKGSFSTLEIQRTEQGDSAMYLCASSFTGSNQPQHFGDGTRLSIL.

This clone was observed a single time. The genes are TRBV4-1 and TRBJ2-7, with D possibly TRBD2 on 5 matching bases. Germline V gives CDR1 MGHRA, CDR2 YSYEKL. This CDR3 spans 13 amino acids. Deletions cut 9 bases from V and 2 bases from J, with 14 bases between. CDR3 region: CASGRAQTYEQYF. The CDR3 coding sequence is TGCGCCAGTGGGAGAGCTCAAACCTACGAGCAGTACTTC.

This clone appeared a single time. The chain joins TRBV2 to TRBJ2-7, with D perhaps TRBD2 (5 bases). V dropped 4 bases and J dropped 4 bases, with 14 bases sitting between them. The germline V gene has CDR1 SNHLY and CDR2 FYNNEI. The CDR3 loop spans 14 amino acids. The DNA of the CDR3 is TGTGCCAGCAGTGCGGGAACAGTTGGGTACGAGCAGTACTTC. It yields the protein CASSAGTVGYEQYF. The entire variable domain, with the rest obtained from reference TRBV2 and TRBJ2-7, is as follows: EPEVTQTPSHQVTQMGQEVILRCVPISNHLYFYWYRQILGQKVEFLVSFYNNEISEKSEIFDDQFSVERPDGSNFTLKIRSTKLEDSAMYFCASSAGTVGYEQYFGPGTRLTVT.

This sequence joins TRBV7-9 and TRBJ2-1; the D gene is possibly TRBD2 (5 bases). Trimming removed 1 base from V and 0 bases from J, with 13 bases in between. This CDR3 is 17 amino acids long. Germline CDR1 and CDR2: SEHNR and FQNEAQ (reference sequence). The CDR3 sequence is CASSLGLTKSSYNEQFF. Here the CDR3 DNA reads TGTGCCAGCAGCTTAGGACTAACGAAAAGCTCCTACAATGAGCAGTTCTTC.

The V call is TRBV29-1, the J call TRBJ2-7; maybe TRBD1 (6 bases). The CDR3 consists of 13 residues. Trimming removed 7 bases from V and 4 bases from J, with 17 bases in between. Germline V gene data show CDR1 as SQVTM and CDR2 as ANQGSEA. The CDR3 spells CSARPRGGYEQYF. The CDR3 DNA is TGCAGCGCCCGTCCCAGGGGCGGTTACGAGCAGTACTTC.

The chain couples TRBV13 to TRBJ1-1; TRBD1 matches 7 bases. Trimming cost V 5 bases and J 3 bases; bases outside gene matches: 6. The CDR3 consists of 14 residues. Looked up from germline, CDR1 is PRHDT and CDR2 is FYEKMQ (reference sequence). In DNA form, the CDR3 reads TGTGCCAGCAGCGACGGACAGGTATACACTGAAGCTTTCTTT. Residues: CASSDGQVYTEAFF.